A selection of T cell receptor beta chains follows, all from one sample in a study of cytomegalovirus exposure and HLA in healthy donors. The repertoire was sequenced with immunoSEQ multiplex PCR; TCRdb's copy has only in-frame clones and lacks some. The sample includes around 190,000 clones, around 80% seen only once; the top ten take roughly 0.99%. Source material: PBMCs. These receptors were taken from a middle-aged woman in good health and CMV-seronegative. Each CDR3 is given with its conserved first and last residue. D genes are given only for firm matches. Not all rows give a size; the values are once, few, many and, for expanded clones, a class.

D: .
J: TRBJ2-6
size: .
V: TRBV5-4
CDR3: CASSLFLGGGANVLTF
DNA: TGTGCCAGCAGCTTGTTTCTGGGGGGTGGGGCCAACGTCCTGACTTTC

D: .
J: TRBJ1-2
size: .
V: TRBV5-1
CDR3: CASSDSTANYGYTF
DNA: TGCGCCAGCAGCGATTCCACAGCTAACTATGGCTACACCTTC

D: .
J: TRBJ2-5
size: .
V: TRBV29-1
CDR3: CSDTADGSRETQYF
DNA: TGCAGCGATACGGCGGATGGAAGCCGGGAGACCCAGTACTTC

D: .
J: TRBJ1-1
size: .
V: TRBV6-1
CDR3: CASKPGATEAFF
DNA: TGTGCCAGCAAGCCAGGGGCTACTGAAGCTTTCTTT

D: .
J: TRBJ1-5
size: few
V: TRBV2
CDR3: CASIRSPGQPQHF
DNA: TGTGCCAGCATTCGGTCCCCCGGGCAGCCCCAGCATTTT

D: TRBD2
J: TRBJ2-1
size: .
V: TRBV5-4
CDR3: CASSLAWASGPRYSYNEQFF
DNA: TGTGCCAGCAGCTTGGCATGGGCTAGCGGACCGAGATACTCCTACAATGAGCAGTTCTTC

D: TRBD1
J: TRBJ2-5
size: .
V: TRBV29-1
CDR3: CSIETGDVRETQYF
DNA: TGCAGCATAGAGACAGGGGATGTCCGTGAGACCCAGTACTTC

D: .
J: TRBJ2-3
size: .
V: TRBV7-2
CDR3: CASSGARGWTDTQYF
DNA: TGTGCCAGCAGCGGGGCTCGGGGGTGGACAGATACGCAGTATTTT

D: .
J: TRBJ1-3
size: .
V: TRBV9
CDR3: CASSVLGTLPAGNTIYF
DNA: TGTGCCAGCAGCGTCCTCGGGACTCTCCCTGCGGGAAACACCATATATTTT

D: .
J: TRBJ2-1
size: .
V: TRBV28
CDR3: CASKRLAGEQFF
DNA: TGTGCCAGCAAGCGTTTAGCTGGTGAGCAGTTCTTC

D: TRBD1
J: TRBJ2-1
size: .
V: TRBV18
CDR3: CASSPGTGSPSYNEQFF
DNA: TGTGCCAGCTCACCAGGGACAGGGTCCCCTTCCTACAATGAGCAGTTCTTC

D: .
J: TRBJ1-3
size: few
V: TRBV7-6
CDR3: CASSLYDSPGNTIYF
DNA: TGTGCCAGCAGCTTATATGACAGTCCAGGAAACACCATATATTTT

D: .
J: TRBJ2-2
size: .
V: TRBV4-3
CDR3: CASSPQFTRGSNTGELFF
DNA: TGCGCCAGCAGTCCTCAATTCACCCGGGGATCGAACACCGGGGAGCTGTTTTTT

D: TRBD2
J: TRBJ2-4
size: .
V: TRBV29-1
CDR3: CSAFTGGSSRTMAKNIQYF
DNA: TGCAGCGCATTTACGGGAGGCTCCTCGCGCACGATGGCCAAAAACATTCAGTACTTC

D: TRBD1
J: TRBJ2-1
size: .
V: TRBV2
CDR3: CASKWNRGLNEQFF
DNA: TGTGCCAGCAAATGGAACAGGGGTCTCAATGAGCAGTTCTTC

D: .
J: TRBJ1-1
size: .
V: TRBV5-8
CDR3: CASTRGGLNTEAFF
DNA: TGTGCCAGCACCCGGGGGGGACTGAACACTGAAGCTTTCTTT

D: TRBD2
J: TRBJ2-7
size: few
V: TRBV4-1
CDR3: CASSPPTSGSFGSSYEQYF
DNA: TGCGCCAGCAGCCCTCCGACTAGCGGGAGCTTTGGGAGCTCCTACGAGCAGTACTTC

D: .
J: TRBJ2-3
size: .
V: TRBV28
CDR3: CASTIQTGTDTQYF
DNA: TGTGCCAGCACCATCCAAACAGGGACAGATACGCAGTATTTT

D: TRBD2
J: TRBJ2-7
size: .
V: TRBV7-6
CDR3: CASSPSHGLATYEQYF
DNA: TGTGCCAGCAGCCCCTCCCACGGACTAGCTACCTACGAGCAGTACTTC

D: TRBD2
J: TRBJ2-7
size: .
V: TRBV29-1
CDR3: CSVLILREGEQYF
DNA: TGCAGCGTTCTAATCCTGCGGGAGGGTGAGCAGTACTTC

D: TRBD1
J: TRBJ1-3
size: .
V: TRBV27
CDR3: CASSSGTGGSGNTIYF
DNA: TGTGCCAGCAGTTCAGGGACAGGGGGCTCTGGAAACACCATATATTTT

D: .
J: TRBJ2-3
size: once
V: TRBV5-1
CDR3: CASRPQRSPTDTQYF
DNA: TGCGCCAGCAGGCCCCAAAGGAGCCCCACAGATACGCAGTATTTT

D: .
J: TRBJ2-5
size: .
V: TRBV30
CDR3: CAWSVLQETQYF
DNA: TGTGCCTGGAGTGTTTTACAGGAGACCCAGTACTTC

D: .
J: TRBJ2-7
size: few
V: TRBV30
CDR3: CAWRIQGTYEQYF
DNA: TGTGCCTGGAGGATTCAGGGGACCTACGAGCAGTACTTC

D: .
J: TRBJ2-1
size: .
V: TRBV5-4
CDR3: CASSSGSHNEQFF
DNA: TGTGCCAGCAGCTCCGGGTCCCACAATGAGCAGTTCTTC

D: .
J: TRBJ1-2
size: .
V: TRBV10-3
CDR3: CAISDWTGGSRYGYTF
DNA: TGTGCCATCAGTGACTGGACGGGGGGCAGTCGCTATGGCTACACCTTC

D: TRBD2
J: TRBJ2-1
size: .
V: TRBV28
CDR3: CASSPTGAGAGSSYNEQFF
DNA: TGTGCCAGCAGCCCTACCGGAGCGGGAGCCGGAAGCTCCTACAATGAGCAGTTCTTC

D: TRBD1
J: TRBJ1-3
size: .
V: TRBV15
CDR3: CATSRDRAGNTIYF
DNA: TGTGCCACCAGCAGGGACAGGGCTGGAAACACCATATATTTT

D: TRBD1
J: TRBJ2-5
size: .
V: TRBV4-1
CDR3: CASSQVGQGRQETQYF
DNA: TGCGCCAGCAGCCAAGTCGGACAGGGTAGGCAAGAGACCCAGTACTTC

D: .
J: TRBJ2-6
size: once
V: TRBV7-9
CDR3: CASSLKQSGANVLTF
DNA: TGTGCCAGCAGCTTAAAGCAATCTGGGGCCAACGTCCTGACTTTC

D: .
J: TRBJ2-7
size: .
V: TRBV11-2
CDR3: CASSRGTATSYEQYF
DNA: TGTGCCAGCAGCCGGGGGACCGCCACTTCCTACGAGCAGTACTTC

D: .
J: TRBJ2-7
size: .
V: TRBV5-6
CDR3: CASSYTGSYEQYF
DNA: TGTGCCAGCAGTTATACAGGGTCCTACGAGCAGTACTTC

D: .
J: TRBJ1-5
size: few
V: TRBV30
CDR3: CAWSGRRGLVQPQHF
DNA: TGTGCCTGGAGTGGCCGGCGGGGACTTGTACAGCCCCAGCATTTT

D: TRBD1
J: TRBJ2-5
size: .
V: TRBV5-1
CDR3: CASSFGQGQETQYF
DNA: TGCGCCAGCAGCTTCGGACAGGGTCAAGAGACCCAGTACTTC

D: .
J: TRBJ2-1
size: .
V: TRBV19
CDR3: CASSAPGLLYNEQFF
DNA: TGTGCCAGTAGTGCACCGGGACTGCTCTACAATGAGCAGTTCTTC

D: TRBD1
J: TRBJ1-1
size: .
V: TRBV5-1
CDR3: CASSWGTGGTEAFF
DNA: TGCGCCAGCAGCTGGGGGACAGGCGGCACTGAAGCTTTCTTT

D: .
J: TRBJ2-3
size: .
V: TRBV11-3
CDR3: CASSLLASTDTQYF
DNA: TGTGCCAGCAGCTTGCTAGCGAGCACAGATACGCAGTATTTT

D: TRBD2
J: TRBJ2-1
size: .
V: TRBV7-8
CDR3: CASSTAGLAGDNEQFF
DNA: TGTGCCAGCAGCACAGCGGGACTAGCGGGCGACAATGAGCAGTTCTTC

D: TRBD2
J: TRBJ2-2
size: few
V: TRBV5-8
CDR3: CASSRSGRVTGELFF
DNA: TGTGCCAGCAGTCGAAGCGGGAGGGTCACCGGGGAGCTGTTTTTT

D: .
J: TRBJ1-5
size: .
V: TRBV2
CDR3: CASSASGGYSNQPQHF
DNA: TGTGCCAGCAGTGCCAGTGGAGGGTACAGCAATCAGCCCCAGCATTTT

D: .
J: TRBJ2-1
size: .
V: TRBV14
CDR3: CASGGLYNEQFF
DNA: TGTGCCAGCGGCGGCCTCTACAATGAGCAGTTCTTC

D: TRBD2
J: TRBJ2-5
size: .
V: TRBV4-3
CDR3: CASSQGLAGQETQYF
DNA: TGCGCCAGCAGCCAAGGACTAGCGGGCCAAGAGACCCAGTACTTC

D: TRBD1
J: TRBJ1-1
size: once
V: TRBV11-3
CDR3: CASSLAGQGVWRNTEAFF
DNA: TGTGCCAGCAGCTTAGCGGGACAGGGGGTATGGAGGAACACTGAAGCTTTCTTT

D: TRBD2
J: TRBJ2-7
size: .
V: TRBV19
CDR3: CASIGTSGSVHEQYF
DNA: TGTGCCAGTATAGGGACTAGCGGGAGCGTCCACGAGCAGTACTTC